This T cell receptor (beta chain) is drawn from a study of cytomegalovirus exposure and HLA in healthy donors. About the research overall: The platform used for the approximately 130 validation repertoires matched that of the 666 first-cohort repertoires, a later analysis reported. Overall study findings and caveats: Confirmation in vitro established that a few CMV-associated chains were specific for CMV antigens. Later, an analysis found that TCR clusters from the first cohort tended to co-occur in the roughly 110 validation repertoires.

Germline V gene lookup returns CDR1 MGHRA and CDR2 YSYEKL. CDR3 length: 16 amino acids. V was clipped by 6 bases and J by 2 bases, with 17 bases between them. Here immunoSEQ multiplex PCR was the method, and the copy in TCRdb shows in-frame clones only, minus some. Among under 350,000 clones, 80% to 90% were seen once, and the ten largest hold less than 1.2%. Concerning this clone: The antigen remains undetermined.

This clonotype was sampled from a woman aged 18-29 years in good health and CMV-seronegative. The chain has TRBV4-1 and TRBJ1-5, with D hard to call. The specimen was PBMCs. This CDR3 reads CASSQIPPSGNQPQHF. In nucleotides, the CDR3 is TGCGCCAGCAGTCAAATACCTCCTAGCGGCAATCAGCCCCAGCATTTT.